This is a list of T cell receptor beta chains from one sample in a study of persistence of HIV-infected CD4 T cells. Measured with immunoSEQ multiplex PCR; TCRdb has only the in-frame clones, and not every one. The table shows 35,000 to 45,000 clones, with 87% occurring only once. No antigen has been assigned to these receptors. The source was CD4+ T cells sorted from PBMCs after 18-hour stimulation, collected from a patient who received antiretroviral therapy. Receptors originate from an adult man with HIV who was CMV-seropositive. Each CDR3 is given with its conserved first and last residue. A D gene is named only where the DNA matches it firmly. Clone size is not always given. Where it is, it says once, few, many or a class for expanded clones.

v_gene	d_gene	len	abundance	j_gene	CDR3nt	CDR3aa
TRBV18	.	16	.	TRBJ1-3	TGTGCCAGCTCACTGATACAGGGAAACCGAGGGGACACCATATATTTT	CASSLIQGNRGDTIYF
TRBV30	.	14	.	TRBJ1-4	TGTGCCTGGGGCCCCGTGGGGGGCCAGGAAAAACTGTTTTTT	CAWGPVGGQEKLFF
TRBV11-3	.	14	.	TRBJ2-1	TGTGCCAGCAGCTTAGATGCTAGCTACAATGAGCAGTTCTTC	CASSLDASYNEQFF
TRBV28	TRBD2	15	.	TRBJ2-7	TGTGCCAGCAGTTTGGCGGCTAGCGGGAGCTACGAGCAGTACTTC	CASSLAASGSYEQYF
TRBV6-5	TRBD1	15	.	TRBJ2-7	TGTGCCAGCTTATCCTTAAGGGGGCTCTCCTACGAGCAGTACTTC	CASLSLRGLSYEQYF
TRBV7-2	TRBD1	14	.	TRBJ1-5	TGTGCCAGCAGCTTAGAGAGGGGGCATCAGCCCCAGCATTTT	CASSLERGHQPQHF
TRBV9	.	16	.	TRBJ1-3	TGTGCCAGCAGCGTAGCTAACCAGGGCTCTGGAAACACCATATATTTT	CASSVANQGSGNTIYF
TRBV5-6	.	14	.	TRBJ1-1	TGTGCCAGCAGCTTAGGGGCCCTCCCCCCTGAAGCTTTCTTT	CASSLGALPPEAFF
TRBV14	TRBD2	20	few	TRBJ2-1	TGTGCCAGCAGCCGAATAAGAGGACTAGCGGGGAGGAGCTCCTACAATGAGCAGTTCTTC	CASSRIRGLAGRSSYNEQFF
TRBV18	.	14	.	TRBJ2-5	TGTGCCAGCTCACCCTCTCCTGTAAAAGAGACCCAGTACTTC	CASSPSPVKETQYF
TRBV18	.	15	.	TRBJ1-1	TGTGCCAGCTCAATCGCTCGGACAGAAAACACTGAAGCTTTCTTT	CASSIARTENTEAFF
TRBV9	.	15	.	TRBJ1-3	TGTGCCAGCAACGTATGGGCGGACTCTGGAAACACCATATATTTT	CASNVWADSGNTIYF
TRBV5-1	TRBD1	15	.	TRBJ2-3	TGCGCCAGCAGAAACGGACAGGGGGTAACAGATACGCAGTATTTT	CASRNGQGVTDTQYF
TRBV5-1	.	14	.	TRBJ1-1	TGCGCCAGCAGCCCCCTAGGACAGAACACTGAAGCTTTCTTT	CASSPLGQNTEAFF
TRBV18	.	12	.	TRBJ1-2	TGTGCCAGCTCACCGGAGAGCGGGGGCTACACCTTC	CASSPESGGYTF
TRBV30	.	15	.	TRBJ1-3	TGTGCCTGGACTCCAAAACTCAGCTCTGGAAACACCATATATTTT	CAWTPKLSSGNTIYF
TRBV20-1	.	11	.	TRBJ2-5	TGCAGTGTGAAGCACGGAGAGACCCAGTACTTC	CSVKHGETQYF
TRBV7-3	.	14	.	TRBJ2-7	TGTGCCAGCAGCTTAACACCTGGGGCCTACGAGCAGTACTTC	CASSLTPGAYEQYF
TRBV10-3	.	17	.	TRBJ1-6	TGTGCCATCAGTCCTAACGCGGACAGCCGCGGAAATTCACCCCTCCACTTT	CAISPNADSRGNSPLHF
TRBV11-3	.	14	.	TRBJ1-1	TGTGCCAGCAGTCCTCGAAAGGGGAGTACTGAAGCTTTCTTT	CASSPRKGSTEAFF
TRBV27	.	14	.	TRBJ1-1	TGTGCCAGCAGCCGGGACCGCGCGAACACTGAAGCTTTCTTT	CASSRDRANTEAFF
TRBV5-1	.	14	.	TRBJ2-7	TGCGCCAGCAGCTTGGCCCCCCCTTCCTACGAGCAGTACTTC	CASSLAPPSYEQYF